These 16 T cell receptor beta chains were all obtained from the same sample, sequenced in a study of blood T cells in healthy people across ages. Alongside a J-beta primer mix, a sample-barcoded 5' primer served in a second PCR lasting roughly 7 to 12 cycles. TCRdb ran MiXCR on the 5' RACE reads and lists one entry per CDR3 protein. Of hundreds of thousands of distinct CDR3 sequences in the sample, about 43% were seen once. Material for sequencing was blood. These receptors all come from a man older than 75 in good health.

V and J are TRBV29-1 and TRBJ2-7; D is possibly TRBD1 or TRBD2 (5 bases each). Trimming removed 7 bases at V and 3 bases at J, with 16 bases between. From germline, CDR1 is SQVTM and CDR2 ANQGSEA. The CDR3 extends over 13 amino acids. The CDR3 sequence is CSEPGPLHYEQYF. In nucleotides, the CDR3 is TGCAGCGAACCGGGACCGCTCCACTACGAGCAGTACTTC.

The rearrangement joins TRBV7-8 to TRBJ2-6; 11 bases match TRBD1. The germline V gene encodes CDR1 SGHVS and CDR2 FQNEAQ. V dropped 8 bases and J dropped 0; count of bases not matched to a gene: 6. The CDR3 contains 17 residues. The CDR3 coding sequence is TGTGCCAGCCGGGGACAGGGGGGAGTCTCTGGGGCCAACGTCCTGACTTTC. Translation gives CASRGQGGVSGANVLTF.

V gene TRBV12-3 or TRBV12-4 combines with J gene TRBJ2-5, with TRBD2 matching over 7 bases. The J call could be wrong; TRBJ2-7 is a better fit for the DNA end. CDR3 size: 17 residues. The CDR3 bases are TGTGCCAGCAGTTTAGTTCAGGGTGGGAGGGAGGACTACGAGCAGTACTTC. Amino acid sequence: CASSLVQGGREDYEQYF.

In this sample, this clonotype turned up a few times. The chain recombines TRBV28 with TRBJ2-7; unclear D gene. V was trimmed by 8 bases and J by 3 bases, leaving 14 bases between them. Looked up from germline, CDR1 is MDHEN and CDR2 is SYDVKM. The CDR3 is 13 amino acids. The CDR3 loop is CASCGLPHYEQYF. DNA for the CDR3: TGTGCCAGCTGTGGCCTCCCCCACTACGAGCAGTACTTC.

This clonotype was observed at least ten times. V and J are TRBV29-1 and TRBJ2-7, with D hard to call. V was shortened by 6 bases and J by 0 bases, with 9 bases between the two germline ends. The CDR3 is made up of 12 amino acids. The germline V gene encodes CDR1 SQVTM and CDR2 ANQGSEA. CDR3 bases: TGCAGCGTCGGGCGGAACTCCTACGAGCAGTACTTC. It specifies CSVGRNSYEQYF.

This clonotype was counted a few times. The CDR3 is CASSPLDLGGEQYF. Written as DNA, the CDR3 is TGTGCCAGCAGCCCGTTGGACCTGGGGGGCGAGCAGTACTTC. The genes are TRBV5-4 and TRBJ2-7, with a weak D call TRBD2 (6 bases). Trimming took 4 bases from V and 6 from J, leaving 17 bases between them. Germline V gives CDR1 SGHNT, CDR2 YYREEE (reference sequence). The CDR3 sequence is 14 residues long.

The gene calls are TRBV12-3 or TRBV12-4 and TRBJ2-1, with a tentative D call TRBD1 (5 bases). V shed 2 bases and J shed 7 bases, with 12 bases lying between them. The CDR3 runs to 14 residues. The CDR3 DNA reads TGTGCCAGCAGTTTAAGTCCAGGGTGGAATGAGCAGTTCTTC. This codes for CASSLSPGWNEQFF.

The CDR3 DNA sequence: TGTGCCAGCAGCCAGAGAGGGACCCAAGAGACCCAGTACTTC. Amino acids: CASSQRGTQETQYF. The chain couples TRBV3-1 to TRBJ2-4, with D possibly being TRBD1 or TRBD2 (5 bases each). The DNA end is more similar to TRBJ2-5, so the J call may be wrong. CDR1 is LGHDT, CDR2 YNNKEL, per germline (reference sequence). There are 14 residues in the CDR3.

This clonotype has more than one count but fewer than ten. The rearrangement uses TRBV21-1 and TRBJ1-1. TRBV21-1 is annotated as a pseudogene. The CDR3 is 16 amino acids. The CDR3 coding sequence is TGTGCCAGCAGCAACTGGCTTCCAGCGGTGGACACTGAAGCTTTCTTT. It encodes CASSNWLPAVDTEAFF.

With respect to this clonotype: A much larger clonotype is one base distant, so this may be a read error. V is TRBV29-1 and J is TRBJ1-2, with a weak D call TRBD1 (6 bases). Trimming took 3 bases from V and 8 from J, leaving 7 bases between them. The CDR3 contains 10 residues. CDR1 and CDR2 from the germline V gene are SQVTM and ANQGSEA. CDR3 region: CSVDRGGYTF. The CDR3 DNA reads TGCAGCGTTGATAGGGGGGGCTACACCTTC.

This clonotype was recorded a few times. The J gene is TRBJ1-2, the V gene TRBV6-6; D might be TRBD1 (5 bases). Germline CDR1 MNHNY, CDR2 SVGAGI (reference sequence). Trimming cost V 8 bases and J 8 bases, with 21 bases left between them. This CDR3 comprises 14 residues. This CDR3 reads CASQPGSGSGGYTF. The DNA of the CDR3 is TGTGCCAGCCAGCCAGGATCAGGGTCTGGAGGCTACACCTTC.

This chain connects TRBV4-3 to TRBJ2-7; D gene unclear. The J call may not be correct, given that the DNA end is closer to TRBJ2-5. This CDR3 has 14 amino acids. Germline CDR1 reads LGHNA; CDR2 reads YSLEER. The CDR3 bases are TGCGCCAGCAGCCAAGTAACCAGACAAGAGACCCAGTACTTC. Translation gives CASSQVTRQETQYF.

This chain joins TRBV2 and TRBJ2-1; D unresolved. Trimming pared 7 bases from V and 15 bases from J, leaving 16 bases between. Germline assignment: CDR1 SNHLY and CDR2 FYNNEI. This CDR3 is 11 amino acids long. The CDR3 sequence: CASIDNLAVFF. In DNA, the CDR3 is TGTGCCAGCATAGACAACTTGGCCGTGTTCTTC.

In its sample, this clonotype was seen a few times. The rearrangement links TRBV5-1 to TRBJ2-1; 9 bases are a match to TRBD1. Germline CDR1 is SGHRS and CDR2 is YFSETQ. The CDR3 runs 13 residues. The V gene end was trimmed by 5 bases and the J gene end by 9 bases; junction bases not matched to a gene: 6. CDR3 sequence reads: CASRTATGGEQFF. Written as DNA, the CDR3 is TGCGCCAGCAGAACAGCGACAGGGGGTGAGCAGTTCTTC.

This clonotype was detected only a few times. The CDR3 coding sequence is TGCAGTGCTAGAAATAACAGGGAGGTGTCTGAAAAACTGTTTTTT. Amino acids: CSARNNREVSEKLFF. The chain couples TRBV20-1 to TRBJ1-4, with D possibly TRBD1 on 6 matching bases. The CDR3 consists of 15 residues. CDR1 and CDR2 from the germline V gene are DFQATT and SNEGSKA (reference sequence). V lost 2 bases to trimming and J lost 7 bases, with 17 bases between them.

This clonotype was seen a handful of times. The rearrangement joins TRBV5-1 to TRBJ2-1; a weak D match, TRBD2 (5 bases). The V end was cut by 2 bases, the J end by 4 bases, with 13 bases between. The CDR3 is 15 amino acids. In germline, CDR1 is SGHRS, CDR2 YFSETQ. The CDR3 bases are TGCGCCAGCAGCTTTCTTGGGAGAGGTTACAATGAGCAGTTCTTC. Translation gives CASSFLGRGYNEQFF.